This T cell receptor (beta chain) was captured in a study of cytomegalovirus exposure and HLA in healthy donors. 13 Jbeta primers and 60 Vbeta primers were used for the PCR. Data came from immunoSEQ multiplex PCR; TCRdb stores just in-frame clones and leaves some out. The repertoire holds 200,000 to 250,000 clones, with 60% to 80% as singletons. Trimming pared 4 bases from V and 3 bases from J, leaving 19 bases between. This CDR3 is built from 17 residues. CDR1 SGHRS and CDR2 YFSETQ come from the germline V gene. As for this clone: Its antigen remains unidentified.

Findings and caveats of the study: 87-base-pair reads could not separate some V segments, including TRBV6-2 and TRBV6-3.

The clonotype was recovered from a male donor in good health and CMV-seronegative. Material: PBMCs. The V gene is TRBV5-1, the J gene TRBJ2-2; weak D call: TRBD2 (5 bases). The CDR3, as DNA: TGCGCCAGCAGCCCCGGACTTGTAGGACTCTACACCGGGGAGCTGTTTTTT. It is translated as CASSPGLVGLYTGELFF.